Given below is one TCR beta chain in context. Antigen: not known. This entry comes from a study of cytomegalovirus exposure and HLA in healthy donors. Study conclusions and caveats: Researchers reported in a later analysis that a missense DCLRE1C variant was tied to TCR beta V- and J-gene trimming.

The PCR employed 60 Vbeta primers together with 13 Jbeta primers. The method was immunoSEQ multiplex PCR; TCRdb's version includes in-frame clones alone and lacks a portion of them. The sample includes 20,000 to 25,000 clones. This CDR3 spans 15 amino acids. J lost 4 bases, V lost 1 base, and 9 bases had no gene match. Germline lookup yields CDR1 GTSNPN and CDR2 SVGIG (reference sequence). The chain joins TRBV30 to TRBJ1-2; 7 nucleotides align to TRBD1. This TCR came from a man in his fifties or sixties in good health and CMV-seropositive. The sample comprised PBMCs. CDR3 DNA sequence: TGTGCCTGGAGTGGAGGGGGCCACCTAGGCTATGGCTACACCTTC. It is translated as CAWSGGGHLGYGYTF.